Presented here are 24 T cell receptor beta chains from one specimen sequenced in a study of blood T cell repertoires in COVID-19. This table comes from immunoSEQ multiplex PCR, and its TCRdb copy is limited to in-frame clones, with some not included. The data hold approximately 250,000 clones, with roughly 90% observed a single time. The sequenced material came from PBMCs or T cells enriched from blood (not recorded which). The receptors were sampled from a woman aged 25 to 39 who had recovered from COVID-19.

The chain couples TRBV6-2 or TRBV6-3 to TRBJ1-5; 9 nucleotides align to TRBD1. V lost 4 bases, J lost 7 bases, and 11 bases stayed unmatched. CDR1 and CDR2 from the germline V gene are MNHEY and SVGEGT. The CDR3 covers 16 residues. The CDR3 DNA reads TGTGCCAGCAGTTCCCCAACCGGGACAGGGAAACAGCCCCAGCATTTT. Protein sequence: CASSSPTGTGKQPQHF.

V usage is TRBV12-3 or TRBV12-4 and J usage is TRBJ1-2; tentatively, D is TRBD1 (5 bases). The CDR3 runs to 13 residues. Trimming took off 2 bases at V and 7 bases at J, with 11 bases between the two ends. For the CDR3, the DNA is TGTGCCAGCAGTTTACGCGGGACCCGTGGCTACACCTTC. The encoded protein is CASSLRGTRGYTF.

The chain couples TRBV2 to TRBJ1-5; maybe TRBD1 (5 bases). The germline V and J ends were trimmed by 6 bases and 0 bases, with 18 bases remaining between them. CDR1 and CDR2 from the germline V gene are SNHLY and FYNNEI. The CDR3 is 17 residues long. The CDR3 DNA follows: TGTGCCAGCAGCGACCCTATCAGGGAACATAGCAATCAGCCCCAGCATTTT. It translates to CASSDPIREHSNQPQHF.

This rearrangement joins TRBV10-3 to TRBJ2-2, with 9 nucleotides matching TRBD2. From germline, CDR1 is ENHRY and CDR2 SYGVKD. V dropped 8 bases and J dropped 2; count of bases not matched to a gene: 9. The CDR3 spans 16 residues. This CDR3 reads CAIADLRGGNTGELFF. CDR3 nucleotides: TGTGCCATCGCTGACCTGCGGGGGGGAAACACCGGGGAGCTGTTTTTT.

The chain employs TRBV19 and TRBJ2-7, with 12 bases matching TRBD1. With V trimmed by 8 bases and J by 4 bases, 6 bases remained unmatched. CDR3 length: 14 amino acids. The germline V gene encodes CDR1 LNHDA and CDR2 SQIVND (reference sequence). The CDR3 loop reads CASGPGQGAYEQYF. The CDR3 nucleotides are TGTGCCAGTGGTCCGGGACAGGGGGCTTACGAGCAGTACTTC. The full variable domain, with the rest looked up from reference TRBV19 and TRBJ2-7, is DGGITQSPKYLFRKEGQNVTLSCEQNLNHDAMYWYRQDPGQGLRLIYYSQIVNDFQKGDIAEGYSVSREKKESFPLTVTSAQKNPTAFYLCASGPGQGAYEQYFGPGTRLTVT.

About this clone itself: Distinct nucleotide sequences in the sample also encode this CDR3. V gene TRBV7-9 combines with J gene TRBJ1-1, with D possibly being TRBD1 (6 bases). The CDR3 length is 12 residues. Germline CDR1 and CDR2: SEHNR and FQNEAQ (reference sequence). V was pared by 3 bases and J by 7 bases, with 9 bases between. The CDR3 region has the DNA TGTGCCAGCAGCTTGGGGGCAGGTGAAGCTTTCTTT. Residues: CASSLGAGEAFF.

This chain links TRBV29-1 with TRBJ1-1; unclear D gene. Per germline, CDR1 SQVTM and CDR2 ANQGSEA. Trimming pared 8 bases from V and 5 bases from J, leaving 12 bases between. This CDR3 has 11 residues. Here the CDR3 reads CSCTGETEAFF. Here the CDR3 DNA reads TGCAGCTGCACCGGGGAGACTGAAGCTTTCTTT.

This sequence joins TRBV9 and TRBJ1-6, with 8 bases that match TRBD1. The junction had 7 bases not matched to a gene; V was cut back by 4 bases and J by 7 bases. The CDR3 sequence is 15 residues long. Germline V gene sequence: CDR1 SGDLS, CDR2 YYNGEE. DNA for the CDR3: TGTGCCAGCAGCTCCCGGACAGGGAAGAATTCACCCCTCCACTTT. It translates to CASSSRTGKNSPLHF.

This sequence joins TRBV27 and TRBJ2-7; 10 nucleotides align to TRBD2. Trimming at V came to 7 bases and at J to 2 bases, leaving 11 bases not matched to a gene. Germline assignment: CDR1 MNHEY and CDR2 SMNVEV (reference sequence). The CDR3 has 16 residues. DNA of the CDR3: TGTGCCAGCACTGCTGTAGCGGGAGGCCTCACCTACGAGCAGTACTTC. Amino acids: CASTAVAGGLTYEQYF.

The gene calls are TRBV10-3 and TRBJ1-1, with a weak D call TRBD1 (6 bases). The V end lost 11 bases, the J end lost 3 bases, and 28 bases lay between the germline ends. CDR1 ENHRY and CDR2 SYGVKD come from the germline V gene. The CDR3 consists of 17 residues. CDR3 DNA: TGTGCCTCCTGGACGCCTATGTTAGGACAGCCCTACACTGAAGCTTTCTTT. This codes for CASWTPMLGQPYTEAFF.

This clone was seen only a few times. This chain links TRBV29-1 with TRBJ1-1; D is possibly TRBD1 (6 bases). Germline V gene sequence: CDR1 SQVTM, CDR2 ANQGSEA. The CDR3 has 13 residues. V lost 4 bases and J 4 bases, leaving 13 bases between the germline ends. The CDR3 DNA is TGCAGCGTTGGGGTTAGCAGGGGCACTGAAGCTTTCTTT. Its protein product is CSVGVSRGTEAFF.

This chain uses TRBV15 with TRBJ1-4; D is uncertain. Per germline, CDR1 LNHNV and CDR2 YYDKDF (reference sequence). Between the trimmed V and J ends, which lost 4 bases and 0 bases, there was a span of 9 bases. The CDR3 totals 15 residues. The CDR3 here is CATSTTAATNEKLFF. The CDR3, as DNA: TGTGCCACCAGCACCACAGCTGCAACTAATGAAAAACTGTTTTTT.

The gene calls are TRBV28 and TRBJ1-6; D perhaps matches TRBD1 (5 bases). CDR1 is MDHEN, CDR2 SYDVKM, per germline. Trimming pared 7 bases from V and 7 bases from J, leaving 17 bases between. The CDR3 runs 15 residues. The DNA for the CDR3 is TGTGCCAGCAACCTTTGGGGCCTGAGCAATTCACCCCTCCACTTT. It codes for CASNLWGLSNSPLHF.

A single count supports this clone. This chain joins TRBV3-1 (or the pseudogene TRBV3-2) and TRBJ2-2; D might be TRBD2 (5 bases). V was cut by 1 base and J by 5 bases, with 23 bases left in between. The CDR3 spans 19 residues. Germline V lookup: CDR1 LGHDT, CDR2 YNNKEL (reference sequence). The CDR3 protein is CASSQAWTDSSYGTGELFF. The DNA for the CDR3 is TGTGCCAGCAGCCAAGCTTGGACGGACTCCTCTTATGGGACCGGGGAGCTGTTTTTT.

This clone was observed a handful of times. CDR3: CASSPIQGGEGYGYTF. CDR3 sequence (DNA): TGTGCCAGCAGCCCAATACAGGGAGGGGAAGGCTATGGCTACACCTTC. The chain joins TRBV5-6 to TRBJ1-2; D might be TRBD1 (6 bases). The germline V gene has CDR1 SGHDT and CDR2 YYEEEE. The ends were cut back, 4 bases at V and 4 bases at J, with 20 bases in the middle. CDR3 length equals 16 residues.

The chain carries TRBV7-9 and TRBJ2-1, with 14 bases lining up with TRBD2. Trimming removed 5 bases from V and 0 bases from J; junction bases left unmatched: 6. This CDR3 spans 18 amino acids. Germline CDR1 is SEHNR and CDR2 is FQNEAQ (reference sequence). The CDR3 sequence: CASSPRGTSGSSYNEQFF. The CDR3 DNA follows: TGTGCCAGCAGCCCTAGGGGGACTAGCGGGAGCTCCTACAATGAGCAGTTCTTC.

This chain uses TRBV2 with TRBJ2-1; D is perhaps TRBD1 (6 bases). This CDR3 is built from 13 residues. V dropped 6 bases and J dropped 1 base, with 7 bases sitting between them. Per the germline V gene, CDR1 is SNHLY and CDR2 is FYNNEI. CDR3 loop: CASRQGSYNEQFF. The DNA for the CDR3 is TGTGCCAGCAGACAGGGTTCCTACAATGAGCAGTTCTTC.

This chain connects TRBV7-8 to TRBJ1-1, with a possible D match to TRBD1 (6 bases). Germline CDR1 and CDR2: SGHVS and FQNEAQ. Trimming removed 5 bases at V and 3 bases at J, with 10 bases between. The CDR3 sequence is 13 residues long. The CDR3 nucleotides read TGTGCCAGCAGCAACGCAGGGGACACTGAAGCTTTCTTT. This translates into CASSNAGDTEAFF.

The chain links TRBV29-1 to TRBJ1-5, with D possibly being TRBD1 (6 bases). This CDR3 contains 14 residues. Germline CDR1 SQVTM, CDR2 ANQGSEA. The V gene lost 4 bases and the J gene lost 0 bases, with 10 bases spanning the gap. The CDR3 DNA reads TGCAGCGTTGCCGGGACATCTAGCAATCAGCCCCAGCATTTT. This translates into CSVAGTSSNQPQHF.

The chain uses TRBV9 and TRBJ2-7; D is ambiguous. The CDR3 loop spans 12 amino acids. With 4 bases removed from V and 5 bases from J, the gap between germline ends came to 10 bases. The germline gives CDR1 SGDLS, CDR2 YYNGEE. CDR3 loop: CASSRSFNEQYF. The CDR3 nucleotides read TGTGCCAGCAGCCGGAGTTTCAACGAGCAGTACTTC.

The gene calls are TRBV4-1 and TRBJ2-7; TRBD2 agrees at 7 bases. Germline V gene lookup returns CDR1 MGHRA and CDR2 YSYEKL. CDR3 length: 15 residues. V gave up 5 bases and J gave up 2 bases; unmatched junction bases: 9. Here the CDR3 reads CASSSRAGLTYEQYF. The CDR3 nucleotides are TGCGCCAGCAGCTCCCGAGCGGGATTGACCTACGAGCAGTACTTC.

The rearrangement uses TRBV28 and TRBJ1-4, with TRBD1 matching 8 bases. The CDR3 totals 20 residues. Germline CDR1 is MDHEN and CDR2 is SYDVKM. J was trimmed by 0 bases and V by 10 bases; bases with no gene match: 22. The CDR3 loop reads CAIPLPGQAVLNATNEKLFF. CDR3 DNA: TGTGCCATCCCTCTCCCGGGACAGGCCGTATTAAACGCAACTAATGAAAAACTGTTTTTT.

The chain links TRBV27 to TRBJ1-2; possible D gene TRBD1, 5 bases. Germline values: CDR1 MNHEY, CDR2 SMNVEV (reference sequence). This CDR3 is 13 amino acids long. V shed 3 bases and J shed 5 bases, with 10 bases lying between them. The CDR3 coding sequence is TGTGCCAGCAGTTTGGGGGGGAAGTATGGCTACACCTTC. Protein: CASSLGGKYGYTF.

This chain joins TRBV28 and TRBJ2-3, with 11 bases aligning to TRBD2. The germline V gene encodes CDR1 MDHEN and CDR2 SYDVKM. The CDR3 has 16 amino acids. The ends lost 7 bases at V and 2 bases at J; junction bases unmatched: 8. This CDR3 reads CASTLAGGRVTDTQYF. The CDR3 coding sequence is TGTGCCAGCACGCTAGCGGGGGGCCGAGTCACAGATACGCAGTATTTT. Supplemented by reference TRBV28 and TRBJ2-3, the full variable domain reads DVKVTQSSRYLVKRTGEKVFLECVQDMDHENMFWYRQDPGLGLRLIYFSYDVKMKEKGDIPEGYSVSREKKERFSLILESASTNQTSMYLCASTLAGGRVTDTQYFGPGTRLTVL.